This T cell receptor (beta chain) was sequenced for a study of cytomegalovirus exposure and HLA in healthy donors. Study background: From around 180 million T cells, an earlier analysis saw around 120 million unique TCR beta sequences.

The study's findings and limits: In a later analysis, TCR beta V- and J-gene trimming was associated with a missense DCLRE1C variant. What TCR beta sequences reportedly achieved was accurate prediction of HLA-A and HLA-B alleles in most subjects. The analysis excluded some indistinguishable V segments, including TRBV6-2 and TRBV6-3.

This CDR3 region has 19 residues. Germline values: CDR1 SGDLS, CDR2 YYNGEE. With 4 bases clipped from V and 8 bases from J, the junction kept 22 bases outside the gene matches. It was with 60 Vbeta and 13 Jbeta primers that the PCR ran. Data came from immunoSEQ multiplex PCR; TCRdb stores just in-frame clones and leaves some out. The data show about 120,000 clones, 75% to 90% seen once. In regard to this clone: Its antigen is currently unknown.

This chain connects TRBV9 to TRBJ2-1; 9 bases are a match to TRBD2. The receptor was derived from a female donor in good health and CMV-seropositive. Sequenced material: PBMCs. CDR3 amino acids: CASSLDKDRTGTSFDEQFF. The DNA for the CDR3 is TGTGCCAGCAGCCTAGACAAGGACAGGACCGGGACTAGCTTCGATGAGCAGTTCTTC.